These T cell receptor beta chains were read from a single sample in a study of blood T cell repertoires in COVID-19. Sequenced by immunoSEQ multiplex PCR; TCRdb stores in-frame clones only, minus some. This sample carries over 250,000 clones, 87% of them seen once, and the ten largest clones take 1.5%. What was sequenced was peripheral blood. The receptors originated from a woman between 40 and 55 years old who had recovered from COVID-19. Both conserved end residues are part of each CDR3. The D gene is left open where the match is weak. Size values are once, few and many counts, or a class for expanded clones, and some rows have none.

TRBV5-1	TRBJ2-7	15	.	.	CASSPRVGSSYEQYF	TGCGCCAGCAGCCCCCGGGTAGGTTCTAGCTACGAGCAGTACTTC
TRBV7-3	TRBJ2-1	15	.	TRBD2	CASSPSAGGYNEQFF	TGTGCCAGCAGCCCGTCAGCGGGGGGATACAATGAGCAGTTCTTC
TRBV10-3	TRBJ2-3	16	.	TRBD2	CAIGPQTSGGGDTQYF	TGTGCCATCGGCCCCCAGACTAGCGGGGGAGGAGATACGCAGTATTTT
TRBV10-1	TRBJ2-7	23	.	TRBD1	CASTSKKLGGTGPDYSSSYEQYF	TGCGCCAGCACCTCAAAAAAGCTGGGGGGGACAGGGCCAGATTATTCGAGCTCCTACGAGCAGTACTTC
TRBV5-1	TRBJ1-4	14	.	TRBD1	CASRTGATNEKLFF	TGCGCCAGCAGAACAGGGGCAACTAATGAAAAACTGTTTTTT
TRBV30	TRBJ2-5	16	few	TRBD1	CAWTITGAIFQETQYF	TGTGCCTGGACTATCACAGGGGCAATTTTCCAAGAGACCCAGTACTTC
TRBV3-1/TRBV3-2	TRBJ1-2	15	.	.	CASSQDLVLREGYTF	TGTGCCAGCAGCCAAGATTTAGTGCTGCGGGAGGGCTACACCTTC
TRBV7-9	TRBJ2-2	15	.	.	CASRTTGTRTGELFF	TGTGCCAGCAGAACGACCGGGACACGAACCGGGGAGCTGTTTTTT
TRBV5-6	TRBJ2-7	14	.	.	CASSLEMESYEQYF	TGTGCCAGCAGCTTGGAAATGGAGTCCTACGAGCAGTACTTC
TRBV5-1	TRBJ2-3	15	.	.	CASSPGGPLTDTQYF	TGCGCCAGTTCTCCCGGGGGGCCGTTGACAGATACGCAGTATTTT
TRBV2	TRBJ1-2	14	.	.	CASSVFWRVIGYTF	.
TRBV3-1/TRBV3-2	TRBJ1-2	16	.	.	CASSQEATGINYGYTF	TGTGCCAGCAGCCAAGAAGCAACAGGGATTAACTATGGCTACACCTTC
TRBV5-4	TRBJ1-2	12	.	.	CASSPQNYGYTF	TGTGCCAGCAGCCCCCAGAACTATGGCTACACCTTC
TRBV5-1	TRBJ1-1	12	.	.	CASKDSHTEAFF	TGCGCCAGCAAGGACAGTCACACTGAAGCTTTCTTT
TRBV12-3/TRBV12-4	TRBJ1-2	13	.	.	CASSPTTNYGYTF	TGTGCCAGCAGTCCGACAACGAACTATGGCTACACCTTC
TRBV6-5	TRBJ1-2	16	.	TRBD1	CASSSYPGTGGYGYTF	TGTGCCAGCAGTTCCTACCCCGGGACAGGGGGCTATGGCTACACCTTC
TRBV11-3	TRBJ2-3	16	.	TRBD2	CASSLKLAGVTDTQYF	TGTGCCAGCAGCTTAAAACTAGCGGGGGTCACAGATACGCAGTATTTT
TRBV2	TRBJ2-7	19	.	TRBD2	CASSGLWTSGGPSSYEQYF	TGTGCCAGCAGTGGCCTGTGGACTAGCGGGGGGCCAAGCTCCTACGAGCAGTACTTC
TRBV6-1	TRBJ2-2	14	.	.	CASSYSGNTGELFF	TGTGCCAGCAGTTATAGTGGGAACACCGGGGAGCTGTTTTTT
TRBV7-2	TRBJ2-5	13	.	.	CASSLRGQETQYF	TGTGCCAGCAGCTTGCGGGGACAAGAGACCCAGTACTTC
TRBV2	TRBJ2-6	14	.	.	CASSAEVEANVLTF	TGTGCCAGCAGTGCCGAGGTGGAGGCCAACGTCCTGACTTTC
TRBV5-1	TRBJ1-6	15	.	TRBD1	CASRPRTGLNSPLHF	TGCGCCAGCAGACCTAGGACAGGGCTGAATTCACCCCTCCACTTT
TRBV5-5	TRBJ1-6	16	.	.	CASSLVAGPYNSPLHF	TGTGCCAGCAGCTTGGTGGCAGGCCCCTATAATTCACCCCTCCACTTT
TRBV10-3	TRBJ2-7	14	.	.	CAISEFRGDYEQYF	TGTGCCATCAGTGAGTTCAGGGGCGACTACGAGCAGTACTTC
TRBV18	TRBJ2-5	14	few	.	CASSPGGAGETQYF	TGTGCCAGCTCCCCAGGGGGGGCTGGGGAGACCCAGTACTTC
TRBV4-3	TRBJ2-7	16	.	TRBD1	CASSQDPPQGAYEQYF	TGCGCCAGCAGCCAAGACCCACCACAGGGGGCCTACGAGCAGTACTTC
TRBV13	TRBJ1-1	16	.	.	CASSSTRAGTWPEAFF	TGTGCCAGCAGCTCGACCCGGGCGGGGACTTGGCCTGAAGCTTTCTTT
TRBV19	TRBJ2-2	14	.	.	CGSEVGANTGELFF	TGTGGTTCAGAGGTTGGAGCGAACACCGGGGAGCTGTTTTTT
TRBV7-9	TRBJ1-5	13	many	.	CASSAKQGQPQHF	TGTGCCAGCAGCGCGAAGCAGGGTCAGCCCCAGCATTTT
TRBV14	TRBJ1-1	14	.	.	CASSQAGLFTEAFF	TGTGCCAGCAGCCAAGCAGGGCTGTTTACTGAAGCTTTCTTT
TRBV2	TRBJ1-2	15	.	TRBD1	CASPEDRTGGYGYTF	TGTGCCAGCCCCGAAGACCGGACAGGGGGCTATGGCTACACCTTC
TRBV7-9	TRBJ1-1	14	.	.	CASSRAGMNTEAFF	TGTGCCAGCAGCCGAGCAGGGATGAACACTGAAGCTTTCTTT
TRBV10-3	TRBJ1-2	14	.	TRBD1	CAISESRTGGGYTF	TGTGCCATCAGTGAGTCCAGGACAGGGGGCGGCTACACCTTC
TRBV4-3	TRBJ2-2	18	.	.	CASSQRRQSISNTGELFF	TGCGCCAGCAGCCAAAGGAGGCAGTCCATCTCGAACACCGGGGAGCTGTTTTTT
TRBV30	TRBJ1-1	14	.	TRBD1	CAWGSTDRVIRAFF	TGTGCCTGGGGTTCTACGGACAGGGTAATCCGAGCTTTCTTT
TRBV7-9	TRBJ2-2	18	few	TRBD1	CASSPNRGERLNTGELFF	TGTGCCAGCAGCCCGAACAGGGGCGAACGACTCAACACCGGGGAGCTGTTTTTT
TRBV3-1/TRBV3-2	TRBJ2-2	13	.	TRBD2	CASSQRGGGELFF	TGTGCCAGCAGCCAGCGGGGGGGCGGGGAGCTGTTTTTT
TRBV19	TRBJ1-1	14	.	TRBD1	CASKPGGRNTEAFF	TGTGCCAGTAAACCAGGGGGGAGGAACACTGAAGCTTTCTTT
TRBV5-6	TRBJ2-7	14	.	.	CASSLYGGSNEQYF	TGTGCCAGCAGCTTGTATGGAGGGAGTAACGAGCAGTACTTC
TRBV18	TRBJ1-1	14	.	.	CASSPTSGNTEAFF	TGTGCCAGCTCACCAACGTCGGGGAACACTGAAGCTTTCTTT
TRBV27	TRBJ2-3	17	.	TRBD2	CASSPLVTSGVTDTQYF	TGTGCCAGCAGTCCCCTAGTAACTAGCGGGGTCACAGATACGCAGTATTTT
TRBV5-6	TRBJ2-1	13	once	.	CASSPDYQARRFF	TGTGCCAGCAGCCCCGACTACCAAGCCCGAAGGTTCTTC
TRBV4-3	TRBJ2-1	14	.	.	CASSPHVGGNEQFF	TGCGCCAGCAGCCCCCACGTCGGGGGAAATGAGCAGTTCTTC
TRBV4-1	TRBJ1-4	14	.	.	CASSQAGRDEKLFF	TGCGCCAGCAGCCAAGCGGGTCGGGATGAAAAACTGTTTTTT
TRBV19	TRBJ1-1	15	few	.	CASTTLTSLNTEAFF	TGTGCCAGTACCACACTGACAAGCCTGAACACTGAAGCTTTCTTT
TRBV20-1	TRBJ1-1	11	.	.	CSARDRGEAFF	TGCAGTGCTAGAGATAGGGGGGAAGCTTTCTTT
TRBV2	TRBJ2-1	13	.	.	CASRGHGENEQFF	TGTGCCAGCAGAGGACACGGAGAGAATGAGCAGTTCTTC
TRBV14	TRBJ1-4	16	.	TRBD1	CASSPRYQGGSEKLFF	TGTGCCAGCAGCCCAAGATACCAGGGGGGCAGTGAAAAACTGTTTTTT
TRBV13	TRBJ1-2	15	.	TRBD1	CASSRGTGPNYGYTF	TGTGCCAGCAGCAGAGGGACAGGACCGAACTATGGCTACACCTTC
TRBV5-4	TRBJ1-2	12	once	.	CASSEDTYGYTF	TGTGCCAGCAGCGAGGACACCTATGGCTACACCTTC
TRBV7-6	TRBJ1-1	15	few	.	CASSLEPELNTEAFF	TGTGCCAGCAGCTTAGAACCGGAGCTGAACACTGAAGCTTTCTTT
TRBV5-1	TRBJ1-1	16	.	TRBD1	CASSLPGGNVKTEAFF	TGCGCCAGCAGCTTGCCAGGGGGCAACGTGAAGACTGAAGCTTTCTTT
TRBV29-1	TRBJ1-2	12	.	.	CSGRRDSGSYTF	TGCAGCGGGCGGAGGGATAGCGGGAGCTACACCTTC
TRBV9	TRBJ2-1	16	.	TRBD2	CASNRGGRSPFREQFF	TGTGCCAGCAATCGGGGGGGTCGTAGCCCGTTCCGTGAGCAGTTCTTC
TRBV18	TRBJ2-7	12	.	.	CASSPAGYEQYF	TGTGCCAGCTCACCAGCGGGCTACGAGCAGTACTTC
TRBV5-1	TRBJ1-4	14	.	.	CASHEGVANEKLFF	TGCGCCAGCCACGAAGGGGTGGCGAATGAAAAACTGTTTTTT
TRBV4-3	TRBJ1-5	14	few	.	CASSQGQGYQPQHF	TGCGCCAGCAGCCAAGGGCAGGGGTATCAGCCCCAGCATTTT